This T cell receptor beta chain was found in a study of CD8 T cells in Susac syndrome. Study-wide findings and caveats: That the number of individuals in its TCR sequencing and HLA analysis was relatively small was acknowledged by the study.

The V and J ends lost 0 bases and 7 bases, in that order; junction bases with no gene match: 11. Looked up from germline, CDR1 is MGHRA and CDR2 is YSYEKL. This CDR3 contains 17 residues. Worth noting for this clonotype: As yet, its antigen is unknown.

RNA was extracted with the RNeasy kit, and a quantity of about 0.45 to 1 ug was reverse transcribed using random hexamers. TCRdb reanalysed the immunoSEQ multiplex PCR reads using MiXCR and keeps one entry per CDR3 protein. The sample has 150,000 to 250,000 distinct CDR3 sequences, about 95% seen once. The authors negatively isolated CD8+ and CD4+ T cells and FACS-enriched TEMRA cells. The sequence derives from a human donor with multiple sclerosis. The V call is TRBV4-1, the J call TRBJ2-5; 10 bases map to TRBD2. Sequencing was performed on CD4+ T cells from PBMCs. The CDR3 protein is CASSQDSALAGEGTQYF. In DNA form, the CDR3 reads TGCGCCAGCAGCCAAGATAGCGCGCTAGCGGGAGAGGGGACCCAGTACTTC.